This T cell receptor beta chain was found in a study of CXCR3-negative and CXCR3-positive naive CD8 T cells. Study observations and caveats: Naive cells with CXCR3 showed TRB CDR3s that were more hydrophobic than those in CXCR3-negative naive cells.

5' RACE that incorporated UMI labels was used to prepare the TRB cDNA libraries. No DNA is given; TCRdb re-called the 5' RACE reads and lists each CDR3 protein once. Its listing shows around 140,000 distinct CDR3 sequences. CDR1 SGHTA and CDR2 FQGNSA come from the germline V gene. The CDR3 length is 16 residues. To note about this clonotype: The antigen is undetermined.

The CD45RO-CCR7+CD27+CD95- phenotype denoted naive CD8+ T cells. Sequencing was done on a sample of naive CXCR3- CD8+ T cells from blood. Noted subset: CD45RO-CCR7+CD27+CD95- naive CD8+ T cells lacking CXCR3 (TNR3-). The rearrangement uses TRBV7-2 and TRBJ2-3; TCRdb lists TRBD2, though no DNA is available to test this call. The clonotype comes from a human donor in good health. Some clones in this sample may be carry-over from other donors' samples. CDR3: CASSSRLAGEGDTQYF.